This TCR beta chain was identified during a study of STAT5B mutations in CD4+ large granular lymphocyte leukemia (dated by TCRdb to 2022 to 2024). Study-level background: Among healthy controls, the CDR3 'QG' motif was associated with a particular HLA allele. The study compared the TCRbeta repertoires of patients with CD4+ T-cell large granular lymphocyte leukemia against the TCRbeta repertoires of healthy blood donors. Flow cytometry on FACSCanto II or FACSVerse confirmed that purified fractions exceeded 95% purity among lymphocytes. Summary of the overall study and its limitations: Greater clonality appeared to be present in CD4-sorted patient repertoires than in healthy CD4+ repertoires, and the difference was retained after the putative leukemic clones were removed. Each patient's main leukemic clonotypes were private, but roughly 25% of these clonotypes showed up at low frequency in the non-leukemic repertoires of other patients. The data were not HLA-matched, and the higher clonality in CD4+ T-LGLL than in CD8+ T-LGLL could be due to the relatively small sample size. TRBV06-family usage was enriched among the top patient clones (8/27) compared with healthy controls (2/35).

The immunoSEQ assay at survey resolution was used to sequence TCRbeta rearrangements from genomic DNA. Regarding the original processing steps: In the TCR sequencing data, the lowest productive clonotype frequency that could be detected was 2.59 x 10-5. Only productive TCRbeta rearrangements, meaning sequences that were complete and in-frame, were kept for the analyses. Simpson clonality, calculated in the immunoSEQ Analyzer version 3.0, was used as the measure of sample clonality. Based on frequency, clones were grouped as very rare, small, medium, large (1-20%) or hyperexpanded (>20%). Generation probabilities were estimated with OLGA 1.2.3, V-gene circos plots were generated with VDJtools, specificities were searched for in VDJdb, and CDR3 motifs were identified with GLIPH. What TCRdb holds here is the immuneACCESS table cut down to in-frame rearrangements. Part of the clones is not present; checked against another copy, under half of the missing clones reflect an unresolved V gene, and the others are unexplained. Clone size and the V and J calls come from that table; the DNA yielded D and trimming. Recorded for this sample are some 30,000 clones; roughly 74% of them occurred a single time. The ten largest clones take up about 0.95% of the sample.

The healthy controls were around 40 blood donors, and the buffy coats of these donors were supplied by the Finnish Red Cross blood service. All TCR-sequenced material derived from peripheral blood: patient blood samples and healthy donor buffy coats. Peripheral blood mononuclear cells were isolated by Ficoll-Hypaque gradient centrifugation. Magnetic purification was used to isolate CD4+ cells from the buffy coats of the healthy controls. The Gentra Puregene Cell and Tissue kit was used to extract genomic DNA, and a Qubit 2.0 fluorometer was used to measure the amount of genomic DNA. There are a few counts of this clone. This clone's antigen is unknown. Base-call qualities are not available, and no considerably larger clone is one nucleotide away. The CDR3 runs 17 amino acids, cysteine and phenylalanine included. Solely the CDR3 DNA is kept, with 51 bases framed from the first base. The germline V gene encodes CDR1 SGDLS and CDR2 YYNGEE. Trimming takes 0 bases off V and 6 bases off J; junction bases not matched to a gene: 12.

Sequenced sample: CD4+ T cells from blood buffy coats. The rearranged chain carries TRBV9 and TRBJ2-1; 7 bases in the junction line up with TRBD1. This clonotype was sampled from a human donor in good health. The CDR3 is CASSVGPPGQSLNEQFF. The DNA sequence reads TGTGCCAGCAGCGTAGGTCCTCCGGGACAGTCACTCAATGAGCAGTTCTTC.